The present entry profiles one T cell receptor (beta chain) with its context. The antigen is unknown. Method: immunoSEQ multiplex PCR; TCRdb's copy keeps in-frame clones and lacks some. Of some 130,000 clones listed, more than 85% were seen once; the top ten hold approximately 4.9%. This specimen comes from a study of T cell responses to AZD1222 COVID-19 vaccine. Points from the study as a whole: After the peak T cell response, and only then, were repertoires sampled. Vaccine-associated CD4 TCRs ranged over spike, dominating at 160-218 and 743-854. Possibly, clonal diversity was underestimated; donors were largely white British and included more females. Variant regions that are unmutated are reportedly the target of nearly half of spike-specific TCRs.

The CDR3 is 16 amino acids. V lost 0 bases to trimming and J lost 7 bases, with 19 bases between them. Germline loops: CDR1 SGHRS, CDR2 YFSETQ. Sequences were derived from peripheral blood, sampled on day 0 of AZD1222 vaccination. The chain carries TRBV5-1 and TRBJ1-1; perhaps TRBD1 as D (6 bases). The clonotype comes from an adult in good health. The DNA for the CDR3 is TGCGCCAGCAGCTTGGCTGGGACAAATGCCCCATTTGAAGCTTTCTTT. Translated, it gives CASSLAGTNAPFEAFF.